This T cell receptor beta chain was documented in a study of identical twins. Germline V gene lookup returns CDR1 SNHLY and CDR2 FYNNEI. The CDR3 has 11 amino acids. Using its own MiXCR run on the 5' RACE reads, TCRdb lists one record per CDR3 protein. The sample includes approximately 630,000 distinct CDR3 sequences, 7% to 7.5% of them seen just once. In this sample, this clonotype turned up many times. One end of the junction does not line up with germline, which may come from a read error. This sample was also put to use in a study of yellow fever vaccine responses in identical twins.

The TCR comes from a woman aged 18-29 years in good health. Source material: PBMCs. This chain links TRBV2 with TRBJ1-2, with TRBD1 matching over 10 bases. Here the CDR3 DNA reads TGTGCCAGCAGTGGCCGGGACAGGGGCCTATTC. It specifies CASSGRDRGLF.